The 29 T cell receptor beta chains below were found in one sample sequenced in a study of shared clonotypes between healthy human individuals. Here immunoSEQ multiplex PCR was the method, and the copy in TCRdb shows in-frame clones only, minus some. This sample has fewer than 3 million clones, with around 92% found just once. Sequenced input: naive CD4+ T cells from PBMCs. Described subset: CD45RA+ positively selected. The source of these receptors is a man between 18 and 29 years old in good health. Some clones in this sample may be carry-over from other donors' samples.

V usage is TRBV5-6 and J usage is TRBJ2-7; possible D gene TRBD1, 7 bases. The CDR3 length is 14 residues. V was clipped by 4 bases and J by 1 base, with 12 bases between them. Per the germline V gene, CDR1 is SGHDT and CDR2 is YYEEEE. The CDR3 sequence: CASSQGGQSYEQYF. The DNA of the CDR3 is TGTGCCAGCAGCCAGGGGGGACAGTCCTACGAGCAGTACTTC. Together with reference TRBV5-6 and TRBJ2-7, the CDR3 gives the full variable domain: DAGVTQSPTHLIKTRGQQVTLRCSPKSGHDTVSWYQQALGQGPQFIFQYYEEEERQRGNFPDRFSGHQFPNYSSELNVNALLLGDSALYLCASSQGGQSYEQYFGPGTRLTVT.

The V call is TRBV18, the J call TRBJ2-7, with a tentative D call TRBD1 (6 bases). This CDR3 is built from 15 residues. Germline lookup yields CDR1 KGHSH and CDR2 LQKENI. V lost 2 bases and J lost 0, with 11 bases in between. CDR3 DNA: TGTGCCAGCTCACCAAGACAGGTCCCCTCCTACGAGCAGTACTTC. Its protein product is CASSPRQVPSYEQYF.

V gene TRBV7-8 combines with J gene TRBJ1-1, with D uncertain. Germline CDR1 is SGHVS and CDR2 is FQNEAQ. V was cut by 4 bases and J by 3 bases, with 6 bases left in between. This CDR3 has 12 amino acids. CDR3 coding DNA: TGTGCCAGCAGCTGGACGGACACTGAAGCTTTCTTT. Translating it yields CASSWTDTEAFF.

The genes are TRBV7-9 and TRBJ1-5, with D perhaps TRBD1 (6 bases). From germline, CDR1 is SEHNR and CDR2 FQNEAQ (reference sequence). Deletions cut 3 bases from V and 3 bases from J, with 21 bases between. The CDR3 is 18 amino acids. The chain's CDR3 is CASSFTWGTYGDNQPQHF. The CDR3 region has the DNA TGTGCCAGCAGCTTCACCTGGGGGACATATGGGGACAATCAGCCCCAGCATTTT.

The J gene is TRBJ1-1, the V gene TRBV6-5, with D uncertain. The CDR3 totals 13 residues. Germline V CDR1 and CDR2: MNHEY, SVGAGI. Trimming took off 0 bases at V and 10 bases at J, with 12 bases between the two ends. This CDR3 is CASSYSDRLGAFF. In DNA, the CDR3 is TGTGCCAGCAGTTACTCGGACCGGTTGGGAGCTTTCTTT.

The CDR3 bases are TGTGCCAGCAGTCCGGGTATCGGGCGAGGAATCACAGATACGCAGTATTTT. This codes for CASSPGIGRGITDTQYF. The rearrangement joins TRBV9 to TRBJ2-3; D is ambiguous. The CDR3 extends over 17 amino acids. The V and J ends lost 5 bases and 2 bases respectively, with 21 bases between them. CDR1 and CDR2 (germline): SGDLS, YYNGEE.

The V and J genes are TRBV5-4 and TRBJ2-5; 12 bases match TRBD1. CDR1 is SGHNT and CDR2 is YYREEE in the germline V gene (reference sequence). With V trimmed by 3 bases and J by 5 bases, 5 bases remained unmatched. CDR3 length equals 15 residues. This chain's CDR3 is CASSSGTGGGETQYF. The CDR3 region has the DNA TGTGCCAGCAGCTCCGGGACAGGGGGCGGTGAGACCCAGTACTTC. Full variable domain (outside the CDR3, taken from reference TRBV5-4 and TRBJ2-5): ETGVTQSPTHLIKTRGQQVTLRCSSQSGHNTVSWYQQALGQGPQFIFQYYREEENGRGNFPPRFSGLQFPNYSSELNVNALELDDSALYLCASSSGTGGGETQYFGPGTRLLVL.

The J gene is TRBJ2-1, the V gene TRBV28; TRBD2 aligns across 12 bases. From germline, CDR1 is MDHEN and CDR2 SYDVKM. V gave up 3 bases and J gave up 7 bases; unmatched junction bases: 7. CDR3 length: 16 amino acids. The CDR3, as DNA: TGTGCCAGCAGTTTCCTGACTAGCGGGAGATGGAATGAGCAGTTCTTC. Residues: CASSFLTSGRWNEQFF.

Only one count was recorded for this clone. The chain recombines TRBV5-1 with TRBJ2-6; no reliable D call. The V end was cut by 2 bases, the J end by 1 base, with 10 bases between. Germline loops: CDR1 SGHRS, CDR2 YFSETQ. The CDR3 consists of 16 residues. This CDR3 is CASSFQWTSGANVLTF. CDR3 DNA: TGCGCCAGCAGCTTTCAGTGGACGTCTGGGGCCAACGTCCTGACTTTC. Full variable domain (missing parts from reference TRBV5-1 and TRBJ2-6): KAGVTQTPRYLIKTRGQQVTLSCSPISGHRSVSWYQQTPGQGLQFLFEYFSETQRNKGNFPGRFSGRQFSNSRSEMNVSTLELGDSALYLCASSFQWTSGANVLTFGAGSRLTVL.

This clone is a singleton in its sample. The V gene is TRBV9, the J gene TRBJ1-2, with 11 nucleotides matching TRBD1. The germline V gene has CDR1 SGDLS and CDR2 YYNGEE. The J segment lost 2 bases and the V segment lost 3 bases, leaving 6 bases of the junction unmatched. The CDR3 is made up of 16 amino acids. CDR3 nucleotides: TGTGCCAGCAGCGGACTCCGGGACAGGGGGAACTATGGCTACACCTTC. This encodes CASSGLRDRGNYGYTF.

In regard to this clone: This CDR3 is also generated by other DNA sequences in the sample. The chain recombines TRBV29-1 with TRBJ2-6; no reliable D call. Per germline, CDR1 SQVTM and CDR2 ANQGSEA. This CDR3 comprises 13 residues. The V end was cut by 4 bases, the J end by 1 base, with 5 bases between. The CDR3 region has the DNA TGCAGCGTTGGTCTGTCTGGGGCCAACGTCCTGACTTTC. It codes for CSVGLSGANVLTF.

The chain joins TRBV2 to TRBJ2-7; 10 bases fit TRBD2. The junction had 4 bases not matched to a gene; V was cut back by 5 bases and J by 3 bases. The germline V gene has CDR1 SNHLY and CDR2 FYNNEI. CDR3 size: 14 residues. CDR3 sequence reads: CASSIAGGRYEQYF. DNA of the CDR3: TGTGCCAGCAGTATAGCGGGAGGTCGCTACGAGCAGTACTTC.

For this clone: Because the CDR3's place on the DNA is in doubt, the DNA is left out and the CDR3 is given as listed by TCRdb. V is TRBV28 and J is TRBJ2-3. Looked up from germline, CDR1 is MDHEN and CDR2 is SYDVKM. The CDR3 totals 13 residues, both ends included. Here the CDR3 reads CASSSVGPGSSFF.

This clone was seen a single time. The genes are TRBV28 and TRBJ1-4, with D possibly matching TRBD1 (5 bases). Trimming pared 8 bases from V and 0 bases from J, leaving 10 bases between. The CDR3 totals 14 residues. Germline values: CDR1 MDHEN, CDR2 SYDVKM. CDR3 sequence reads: CASGPRATNEKLFF. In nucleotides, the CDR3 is TGTGCCAGCGGCCCCAGGGCAACTAATGAAAAACTGTTTTTT.

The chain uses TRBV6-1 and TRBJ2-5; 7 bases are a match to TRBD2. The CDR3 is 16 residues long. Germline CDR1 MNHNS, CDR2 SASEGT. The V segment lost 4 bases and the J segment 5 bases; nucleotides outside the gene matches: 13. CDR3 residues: CASSARGGGSRETQYF. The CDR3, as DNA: TGTGCCAGCAGTGCGCGGGGCGGGGGATCCAGGGAGACCCAGTACTTC.

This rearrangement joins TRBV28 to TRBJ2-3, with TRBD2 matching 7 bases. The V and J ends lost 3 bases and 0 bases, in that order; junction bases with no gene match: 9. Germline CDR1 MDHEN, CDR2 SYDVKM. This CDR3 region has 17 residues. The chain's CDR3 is CASSFGGVLLSTDTQYF. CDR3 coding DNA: TGTGCCAGCAGTTTTGGGGGGGTCCTTCTTAGCACAGATACGCAGTATTTT.

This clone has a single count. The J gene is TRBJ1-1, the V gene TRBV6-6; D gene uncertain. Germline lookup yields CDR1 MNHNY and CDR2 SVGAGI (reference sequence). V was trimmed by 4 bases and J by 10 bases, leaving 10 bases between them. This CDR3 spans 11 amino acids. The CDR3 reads CASSFSGVAFF. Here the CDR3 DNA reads TGTGCCAGCAGTTTTTCAGGTGTAGCTTTCTTT.

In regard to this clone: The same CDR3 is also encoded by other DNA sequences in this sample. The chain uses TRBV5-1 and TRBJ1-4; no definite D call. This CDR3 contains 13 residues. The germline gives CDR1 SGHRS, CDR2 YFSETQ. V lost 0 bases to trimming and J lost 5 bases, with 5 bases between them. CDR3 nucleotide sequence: TGCGCCAGCAGCTTGGGCGCGAATGAAAAACTGTTTTTT. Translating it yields CASSLGANEKLFF.

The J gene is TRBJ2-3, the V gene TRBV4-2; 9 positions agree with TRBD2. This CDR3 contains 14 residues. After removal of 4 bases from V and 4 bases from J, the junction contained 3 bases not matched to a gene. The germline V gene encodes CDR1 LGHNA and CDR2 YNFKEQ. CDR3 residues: CASSPGLASDTQYF. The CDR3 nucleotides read TGTGCCAGCAGCCCGGGACTAGCTTCAGATACGCAGTATTTT.

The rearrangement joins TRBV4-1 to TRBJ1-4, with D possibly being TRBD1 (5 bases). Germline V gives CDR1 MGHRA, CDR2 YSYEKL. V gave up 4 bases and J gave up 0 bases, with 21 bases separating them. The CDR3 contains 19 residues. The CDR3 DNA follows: TGCGCCAGCAGCCGGCTGGGCAGGGTGGGAGCTACAACTAATGAAAAACTGTTTTTT. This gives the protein CASSRLGRVGATTNEKLFF.

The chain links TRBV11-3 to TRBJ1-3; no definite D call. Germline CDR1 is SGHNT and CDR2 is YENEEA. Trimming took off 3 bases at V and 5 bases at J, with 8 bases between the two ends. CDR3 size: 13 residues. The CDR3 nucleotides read TGTGCCAGCAGCTTCGGGGAACGAAACACCATATATTTT. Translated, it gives CASSFGERNTIYF.

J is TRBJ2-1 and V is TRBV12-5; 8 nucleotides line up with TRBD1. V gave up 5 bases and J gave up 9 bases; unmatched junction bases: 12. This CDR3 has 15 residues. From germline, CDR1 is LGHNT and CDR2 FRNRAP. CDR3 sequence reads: CASGTGQGLPGEQFF. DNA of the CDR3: TGTGCTAGTGGTACCGGACAGGGTCTGCCGGGTGAGCAGTTCTTC.

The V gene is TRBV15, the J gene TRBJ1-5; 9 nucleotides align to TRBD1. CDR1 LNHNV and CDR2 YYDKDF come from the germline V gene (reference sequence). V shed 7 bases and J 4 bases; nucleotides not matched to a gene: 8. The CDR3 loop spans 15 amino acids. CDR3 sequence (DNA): TGTGCCACCACCGTTGGGACAGGGTGGAATCAGCCCCAGCATTTT. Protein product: CATTVGTGWNQPQHF.

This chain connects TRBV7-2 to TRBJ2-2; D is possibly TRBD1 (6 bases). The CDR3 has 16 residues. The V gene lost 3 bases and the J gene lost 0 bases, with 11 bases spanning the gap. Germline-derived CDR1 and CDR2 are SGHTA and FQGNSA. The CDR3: CASSFQGFPNTGELFF. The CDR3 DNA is TGTGCCAGCAGCTTCCAGGGGTTCCCGAACACCGGGGAGCTGTTTTTT.

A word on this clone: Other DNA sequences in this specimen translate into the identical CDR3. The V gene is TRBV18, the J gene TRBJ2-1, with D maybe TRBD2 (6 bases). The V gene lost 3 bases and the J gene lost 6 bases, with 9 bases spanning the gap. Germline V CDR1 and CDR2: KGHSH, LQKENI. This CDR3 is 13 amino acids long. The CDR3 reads CASSPIAVNEQFF. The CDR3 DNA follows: TGTGCCAGCTCACCTATAGCGGTCAATGAGCAGTTCTTC. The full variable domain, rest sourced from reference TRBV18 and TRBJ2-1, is NAGVMQNPRHLVRRRGQEARLRCSPMKGHSHVYWYRQLPEEGLKFMVYLQKENIIDESGMPKERFSAEFPKEGPSILRIQQVVRGDSAAYFCASSPIAVNEQFFGPGTRLTVL.

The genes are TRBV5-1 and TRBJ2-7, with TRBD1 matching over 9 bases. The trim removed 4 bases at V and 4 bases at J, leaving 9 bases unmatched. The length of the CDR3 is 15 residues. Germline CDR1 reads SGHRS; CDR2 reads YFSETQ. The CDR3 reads CASSPGGQGLYEQYF. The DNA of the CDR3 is TGCGCCAGCAGCCCAGGGGGACAGGGACTATACGAGCAGTACTTC.

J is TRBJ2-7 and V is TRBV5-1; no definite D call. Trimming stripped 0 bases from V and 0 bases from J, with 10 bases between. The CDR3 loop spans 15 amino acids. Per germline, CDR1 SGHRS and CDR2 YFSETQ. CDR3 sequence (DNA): TGCGCCAGCAGCTTGGCCGGTCCGGACTCCTACGAGCAGTACTTC. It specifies CASSLAGPDSYEQYF.

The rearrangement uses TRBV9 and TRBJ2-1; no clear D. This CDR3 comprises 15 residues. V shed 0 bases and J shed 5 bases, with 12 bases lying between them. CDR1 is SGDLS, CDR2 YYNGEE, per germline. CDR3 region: CASSVASSWNNEQFF. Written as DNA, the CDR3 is TGTGCCAGCAGCGTAGCTTCGTCCTGGAACAATGAGCAGTTCTTC.

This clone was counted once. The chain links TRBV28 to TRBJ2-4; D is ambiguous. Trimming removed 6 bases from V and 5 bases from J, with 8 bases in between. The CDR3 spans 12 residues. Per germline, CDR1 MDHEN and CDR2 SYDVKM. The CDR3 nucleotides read TGTGCCAGCAGCCAAACTCAAAACATTCAGTACTTC. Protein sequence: CASSQTQNIQYF.